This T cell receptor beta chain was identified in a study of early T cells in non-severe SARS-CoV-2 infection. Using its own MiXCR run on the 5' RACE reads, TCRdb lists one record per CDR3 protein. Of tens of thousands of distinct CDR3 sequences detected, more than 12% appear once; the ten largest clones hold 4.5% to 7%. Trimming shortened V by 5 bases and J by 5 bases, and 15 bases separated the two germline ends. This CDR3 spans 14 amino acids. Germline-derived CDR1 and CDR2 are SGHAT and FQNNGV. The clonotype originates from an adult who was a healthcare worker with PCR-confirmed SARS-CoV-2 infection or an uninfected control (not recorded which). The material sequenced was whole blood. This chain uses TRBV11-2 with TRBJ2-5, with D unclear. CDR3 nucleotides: TGTGCCAGCAGCCCCCAGTGGGGTCGGGAGACCCAGTACTTC. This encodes CASSPQWGRETQYF.